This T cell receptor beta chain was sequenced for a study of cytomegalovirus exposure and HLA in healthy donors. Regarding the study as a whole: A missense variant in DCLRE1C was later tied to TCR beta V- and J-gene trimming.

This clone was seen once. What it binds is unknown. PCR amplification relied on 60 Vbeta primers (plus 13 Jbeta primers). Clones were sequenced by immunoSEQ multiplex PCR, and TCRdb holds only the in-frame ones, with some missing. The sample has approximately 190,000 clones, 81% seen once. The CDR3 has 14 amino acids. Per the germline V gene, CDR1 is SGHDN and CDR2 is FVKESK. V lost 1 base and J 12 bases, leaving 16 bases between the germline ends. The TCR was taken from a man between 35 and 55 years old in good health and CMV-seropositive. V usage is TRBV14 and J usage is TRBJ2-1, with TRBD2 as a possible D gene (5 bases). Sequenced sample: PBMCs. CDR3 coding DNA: TGTGCCAGCAGCCAAGGAGGCGGGCCATGGGGGCAGTTCTTC. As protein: CASSQGGGPWGQFF.